Described below is a single T cell receptor beta chain sequence and its context. Antigen: not known. This entry belongs to a study of cytomegalovirus exposure and HLA in healthy donors. Generated by immunoSEQ multiplex PCR, the TCRdb table keeps only in-frame clones and is missing some. The repertoire holds around 300,000 clones, with 80% to 90% as singletons. After removal of 3 bases from V and 4 bases from J, the junction contained 5 bases not matched to a gene. The germline V gene has CDR1 MNHEY and CDR2 SMNVEV (reference sequence). This CDR3 is 14 amino acids long. Findings and caveats of the study: Most TCR sequences were uncommon, yet certain public TCRs appeared in many donors.

The study drew the donors from its roughly 110-subject validation cohort, separate from the approximately 700-subject first cohort. The source of this sequence is a woman aged 18 to 35 in good health and CMV-seronegative. The chain is built from TRBV27 and TRBJ1-2, with 7 bases lining up with TRBD1. Source material: PBMCs. The CDR3 DNA sequence: TGTGCCAGCAGTTTGAACACAGGGGTCTATGGCTACACCTTC. Residues: CASSLNTGVYGYTF.